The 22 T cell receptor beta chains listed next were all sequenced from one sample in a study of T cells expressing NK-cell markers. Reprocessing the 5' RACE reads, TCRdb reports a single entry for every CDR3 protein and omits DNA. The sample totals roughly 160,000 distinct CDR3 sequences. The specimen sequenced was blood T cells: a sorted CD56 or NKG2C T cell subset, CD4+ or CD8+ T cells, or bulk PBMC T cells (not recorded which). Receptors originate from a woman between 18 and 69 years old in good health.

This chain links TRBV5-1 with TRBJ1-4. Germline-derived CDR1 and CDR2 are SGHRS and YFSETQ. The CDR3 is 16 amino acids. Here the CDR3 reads CASSLGAVTANEKLFF.

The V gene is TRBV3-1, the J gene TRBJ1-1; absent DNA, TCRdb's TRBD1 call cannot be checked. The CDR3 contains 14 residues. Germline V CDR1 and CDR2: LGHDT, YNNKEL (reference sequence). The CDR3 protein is CASSPDGKGTEAFF. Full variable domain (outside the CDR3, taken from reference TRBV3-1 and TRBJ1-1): DTAVSQTPKYLVTQMGNDKSIKCEQNLGHDTMYWYKQDSKKFLKIMFSYNNKELIINETVPNRFSPKSPDKAHLNLHINSLELGDSAVYFCASSPDGKGTEAFFGQGTRLTVV.

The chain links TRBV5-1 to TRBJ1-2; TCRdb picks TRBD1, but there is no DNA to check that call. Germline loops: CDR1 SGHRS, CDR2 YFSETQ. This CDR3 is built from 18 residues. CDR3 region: CASSRGDRGNEGDYGYTF.

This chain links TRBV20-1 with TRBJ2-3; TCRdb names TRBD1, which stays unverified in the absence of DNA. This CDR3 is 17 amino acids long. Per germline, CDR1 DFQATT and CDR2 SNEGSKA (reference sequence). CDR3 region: CSGLPLTGTGRTDTQYF.

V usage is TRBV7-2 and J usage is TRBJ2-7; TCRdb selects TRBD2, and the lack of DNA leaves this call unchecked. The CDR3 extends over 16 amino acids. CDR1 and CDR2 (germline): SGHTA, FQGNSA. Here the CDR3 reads CASSLTGLAATYEQYF.

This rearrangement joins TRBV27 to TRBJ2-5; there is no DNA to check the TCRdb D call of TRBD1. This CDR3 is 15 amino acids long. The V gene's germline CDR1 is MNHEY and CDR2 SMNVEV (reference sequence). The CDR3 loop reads CASSFGGTLGETQYF.

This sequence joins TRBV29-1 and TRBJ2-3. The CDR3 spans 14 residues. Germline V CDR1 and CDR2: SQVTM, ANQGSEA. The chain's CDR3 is CSVDNGYSTDTQYF.

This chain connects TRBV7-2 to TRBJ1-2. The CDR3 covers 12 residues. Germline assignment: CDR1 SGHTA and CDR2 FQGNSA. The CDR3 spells CASSFPRDGYTF.

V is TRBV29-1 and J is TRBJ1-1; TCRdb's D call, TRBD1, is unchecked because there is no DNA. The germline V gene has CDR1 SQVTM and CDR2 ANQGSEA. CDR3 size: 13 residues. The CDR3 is CSVSPGMNTEAFF.

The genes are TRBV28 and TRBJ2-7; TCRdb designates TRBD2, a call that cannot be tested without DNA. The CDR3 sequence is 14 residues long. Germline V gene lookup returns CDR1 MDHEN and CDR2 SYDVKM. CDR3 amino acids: CASSRTSYSYEQYF.

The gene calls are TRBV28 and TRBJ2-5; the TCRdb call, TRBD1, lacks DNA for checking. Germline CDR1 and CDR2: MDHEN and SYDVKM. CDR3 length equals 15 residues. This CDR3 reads CASSQTVMGGETQYF.

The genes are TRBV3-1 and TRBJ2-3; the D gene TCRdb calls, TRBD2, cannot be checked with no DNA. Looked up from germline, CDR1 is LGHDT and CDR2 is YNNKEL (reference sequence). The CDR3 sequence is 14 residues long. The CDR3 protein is CASSQTGAPDTQYF.

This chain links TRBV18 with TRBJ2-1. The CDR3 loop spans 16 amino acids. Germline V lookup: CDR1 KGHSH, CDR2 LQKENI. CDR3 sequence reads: CASSPLGFSSYNEQFF.

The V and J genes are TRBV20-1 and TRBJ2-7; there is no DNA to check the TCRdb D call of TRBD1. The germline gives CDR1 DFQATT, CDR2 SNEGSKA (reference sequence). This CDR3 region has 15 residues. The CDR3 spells CSALPPGTGGDEQYF.

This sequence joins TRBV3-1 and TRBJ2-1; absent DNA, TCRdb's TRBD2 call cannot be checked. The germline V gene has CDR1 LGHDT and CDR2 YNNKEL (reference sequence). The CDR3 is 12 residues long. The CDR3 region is CASSRLGLAQFF.

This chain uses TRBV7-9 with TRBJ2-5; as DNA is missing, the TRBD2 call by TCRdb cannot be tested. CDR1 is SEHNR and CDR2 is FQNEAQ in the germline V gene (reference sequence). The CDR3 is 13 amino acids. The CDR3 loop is CASSSGLEETQYF.

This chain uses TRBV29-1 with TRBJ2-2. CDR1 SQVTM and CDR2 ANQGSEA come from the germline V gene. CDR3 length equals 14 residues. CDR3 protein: CSGVSDLNTGELFF.

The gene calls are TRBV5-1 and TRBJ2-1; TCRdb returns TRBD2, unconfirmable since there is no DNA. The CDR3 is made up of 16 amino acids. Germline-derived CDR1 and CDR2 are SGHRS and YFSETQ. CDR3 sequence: CASSLMTLAGYNEQFF.

CDR3 loop: CASSLRSSGSIPGELFF. The chain carries TRBV5-1 and TRBJ2-2; the D gene TCRdb calls, TRBD2, cannot be checked with no DNA. CDR1 and CDR2 from the germline V gene are SGHRS and YFSETQ. The length of the CDR3 is 17 residues.

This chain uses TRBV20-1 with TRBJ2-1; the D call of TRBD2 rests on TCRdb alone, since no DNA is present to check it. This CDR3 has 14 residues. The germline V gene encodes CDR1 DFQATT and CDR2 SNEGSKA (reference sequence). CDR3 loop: CSAELAVSYNEQFF.

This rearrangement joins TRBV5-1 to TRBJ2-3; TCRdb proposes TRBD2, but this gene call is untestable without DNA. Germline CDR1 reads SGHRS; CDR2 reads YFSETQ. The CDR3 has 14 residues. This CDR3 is CASTLGREKDTQYF.

The chain's CDR3 is CASSFRQANSPLHF. This rearrangement joins TRBV5-8 to TRBJ1-6; TCRdb proposes TRBD1, but this gene call is untestable without DNA. The CDR3 totals 14 residues. Per the germline V gene, CDR1 is SGHTS and CDR2 is YDEGEE.